This T cell receptor (beta chain) was recorded in a study of cytomegalovirus exposure and HLA in healthy donors. This CDR3 contains 13 residues. The germline CDR1 and CDR2 sequences are MNHEY and SVGAGI. V lost 6 bases to trimming and J lost 7 bases; unmatched junction nucleotides: 8. A multiplex PCR was run with 60 Vbeta primers and 13 Jbeta primers. Sequencing was performed with immunoSEQ multiplex PCR; in TCRdb, only in-frame clones are kept and a portion is missing. The sample lists more than 100,000 clones; 80% were seen once. The TCR sequence derives from a female donor in good health and CMV-seropositive. Input material: PBMCs. The J gene is TRBJ1-2, the V gene TRBV6-5, with TRBD1 identical over 7 bases. The CDR3 protein is CASRDRQGGGYTF. CDR3 nucleotides: TGTGCCAGCAGAGACAGACAGGGAGGTGGCTACACCTTC.